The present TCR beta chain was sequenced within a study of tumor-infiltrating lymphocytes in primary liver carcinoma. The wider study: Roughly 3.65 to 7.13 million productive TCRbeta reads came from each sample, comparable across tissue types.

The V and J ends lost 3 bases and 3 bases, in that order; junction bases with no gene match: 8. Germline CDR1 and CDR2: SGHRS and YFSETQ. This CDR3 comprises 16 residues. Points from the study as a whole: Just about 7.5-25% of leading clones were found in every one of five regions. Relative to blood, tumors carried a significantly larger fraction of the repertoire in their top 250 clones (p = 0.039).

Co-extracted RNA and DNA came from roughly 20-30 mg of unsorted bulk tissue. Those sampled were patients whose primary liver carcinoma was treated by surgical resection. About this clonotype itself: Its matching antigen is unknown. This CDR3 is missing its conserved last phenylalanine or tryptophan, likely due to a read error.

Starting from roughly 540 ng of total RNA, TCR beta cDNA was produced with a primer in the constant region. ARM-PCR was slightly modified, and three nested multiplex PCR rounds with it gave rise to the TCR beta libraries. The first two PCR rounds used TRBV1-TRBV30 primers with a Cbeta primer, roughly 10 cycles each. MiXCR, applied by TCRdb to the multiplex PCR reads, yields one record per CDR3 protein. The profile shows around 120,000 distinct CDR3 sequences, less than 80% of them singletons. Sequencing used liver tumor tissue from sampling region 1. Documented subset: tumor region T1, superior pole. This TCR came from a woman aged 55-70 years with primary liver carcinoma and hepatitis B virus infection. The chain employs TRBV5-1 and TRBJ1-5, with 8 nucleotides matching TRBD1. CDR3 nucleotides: TGCGCCAGCAGCTCCGGGACAGGCGGTCCCAATCAGCCCCAGCATTCT. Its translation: CASSSGTGGPNQPQHS.